The following is a T cell receptor (beta chain) sequence with its context. The antigen is undetermined. V lost 4 bases and J lost 6; bases outside the gene matches: 8. The CDR3 covers 14 residues. Germline V CDR1 and CDR2: SGHRS, YFSETQ. PCR amplification relied on 60 Vbeta primers (plus 13 Jbeta primers). The data were produced by immunoSEQ multiplex PCR, yet TCRdb's version contains in-frame clones alone and is incomplete. The repertoire has 90,000 to 100,000 clones, roughly three fifths of them found once; the top ten carry under 5%. This sample is part of a study of cytomegalovirus exposure and HLA in healthy donors. Study findings and constraints: Follow-up analysis later connected one missense variant in DCLRE1C with trimming of TCR beta V- and J-genes.

Sequencing used PBMCs. The rearrangement joins TRBV5-1 to TRBJ1-2; 8 bases line up with TRBD1. This sequence originates from a young man in good health and CMV-seronegative. The CDR3 coding sequence is TGCGCCAGCAGCGGAGGACAGGGAATCGATGGCTACACCTTC. Its translation: CASSGGQGIDGYTF.